This TCR beta chain was identified during a study of cytomegalovirus exposure and HLA in healthy donors. In the study overall: Among the 370 or so donors who were genotyped, about 79% fell in the genetic ancestry cluster that is associated with self-reported Caucasian donors.

Donors sampled were nominally healthy, though unrecorded immune exposures were likely. CDR3 length: 14 amino acids. Germline loops: CDR1 SGHTA, CDR2 FQGNSA. V lost 4 bases to trimming and J lost 5 bases; unmatched junction nucleotides: 7. The PCR was carried out with 60 Vbeta primers and 13 Jbeta primers. TCRdb's table, derived via immunoSEQ multiplex PCR, lists solely in-frame clones and lacks some. The sample yields 200,000 to 300,000 clones, around 80% seen once. The V gene is TRBV7-2, the J gene TRBJ1-1; 7 bases agree with TRBD1. The origin of this receptor is a woman aged 35 to 49 in good health and CMV-seropositive. Sequencing was performed on PBMCs. In nucleotides, the CDR3 is TGTGCCAGCAGCTCCGGACAGGTGGGGACTGAAGCTTTCTTT. Its protein product is CASSSGQVGTEAFF.